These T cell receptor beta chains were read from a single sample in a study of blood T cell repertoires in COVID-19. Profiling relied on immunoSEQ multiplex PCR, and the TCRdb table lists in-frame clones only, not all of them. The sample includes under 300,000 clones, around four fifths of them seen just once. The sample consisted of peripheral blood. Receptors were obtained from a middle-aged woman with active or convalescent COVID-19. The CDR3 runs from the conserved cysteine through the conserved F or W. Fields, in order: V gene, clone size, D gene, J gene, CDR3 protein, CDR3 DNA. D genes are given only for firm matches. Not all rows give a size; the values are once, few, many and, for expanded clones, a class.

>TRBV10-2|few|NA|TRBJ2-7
CASRGLAEQYF
TGCGCCAGCAGGGGACTTGCCGAGCAGTACTTC
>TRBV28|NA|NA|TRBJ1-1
CASSPRTNWDTEAFF
TGTGCCAGCAGTCCCCGTACTAATTGGGACACTGAAGCTTTCTTT
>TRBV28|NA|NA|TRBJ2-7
CASSFSGTYEQYF
TGTGCCAGCAGTTTTAGCGGAACCTACGAGCAGTACTTC
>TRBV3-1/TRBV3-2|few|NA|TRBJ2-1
CASSPSGRPYNEQFF
TGTGCCAGCAGCCCGAGCGGGCGTCCCTACAATGAGCAGTTCTTC
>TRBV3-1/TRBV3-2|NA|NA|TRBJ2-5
CASSQESTWTQYF
TGTGCCAGCAGCCAAGAATCTACCTGGACCCAGTACTTC
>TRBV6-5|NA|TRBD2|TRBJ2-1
CASHFGTSGFNEQFF
TGTGCCAGCCATTTCGGGACTAGCGGATTCAATGAGCAGTTCTTC
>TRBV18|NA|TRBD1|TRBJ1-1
CASSPPRGLNTEAFF
TGTGCCAGCTCACCACCGAGGGGGCTGAACACTGAAGCTTTCTTT
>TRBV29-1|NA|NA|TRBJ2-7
CSGQKEGTSYEQYF
TGCAGCGGCCAAAAGGAGGGGACGTCCTACGAGCAGTACTTC
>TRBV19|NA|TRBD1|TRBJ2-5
CASSINRGQETQYF
TGTGCCAGTAGTATAAACAGGGGGCAAGAGACCCAGTACTTC
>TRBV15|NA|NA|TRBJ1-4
CATSRGATNEKLFF
TGTGCCACCAGCAGAGGCGCAACTAATGAAAAACTGTTTTTT